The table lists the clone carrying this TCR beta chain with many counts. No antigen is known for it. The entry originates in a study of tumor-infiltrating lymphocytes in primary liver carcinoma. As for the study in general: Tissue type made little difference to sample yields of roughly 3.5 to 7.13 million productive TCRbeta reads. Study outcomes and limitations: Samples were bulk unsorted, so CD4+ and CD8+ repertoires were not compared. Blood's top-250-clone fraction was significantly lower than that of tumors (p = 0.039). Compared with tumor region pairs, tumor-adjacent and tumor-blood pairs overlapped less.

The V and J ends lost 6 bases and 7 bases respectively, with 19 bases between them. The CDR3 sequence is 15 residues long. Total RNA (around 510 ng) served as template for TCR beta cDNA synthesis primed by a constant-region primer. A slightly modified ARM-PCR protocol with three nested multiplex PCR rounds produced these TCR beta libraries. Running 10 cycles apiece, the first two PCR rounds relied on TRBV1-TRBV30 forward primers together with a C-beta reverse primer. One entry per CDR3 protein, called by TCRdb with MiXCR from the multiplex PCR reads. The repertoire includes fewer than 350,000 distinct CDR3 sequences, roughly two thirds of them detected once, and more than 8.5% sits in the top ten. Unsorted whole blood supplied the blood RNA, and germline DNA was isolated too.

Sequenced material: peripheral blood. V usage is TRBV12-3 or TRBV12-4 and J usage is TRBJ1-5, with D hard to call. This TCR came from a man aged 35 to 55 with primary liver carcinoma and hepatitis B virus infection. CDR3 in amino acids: CASSPRGGMEQPQHF. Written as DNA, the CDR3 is TGTGCCAGCAGCCCCAGAGGAGGGATGGAGCAGCCCCAGCATTTT.